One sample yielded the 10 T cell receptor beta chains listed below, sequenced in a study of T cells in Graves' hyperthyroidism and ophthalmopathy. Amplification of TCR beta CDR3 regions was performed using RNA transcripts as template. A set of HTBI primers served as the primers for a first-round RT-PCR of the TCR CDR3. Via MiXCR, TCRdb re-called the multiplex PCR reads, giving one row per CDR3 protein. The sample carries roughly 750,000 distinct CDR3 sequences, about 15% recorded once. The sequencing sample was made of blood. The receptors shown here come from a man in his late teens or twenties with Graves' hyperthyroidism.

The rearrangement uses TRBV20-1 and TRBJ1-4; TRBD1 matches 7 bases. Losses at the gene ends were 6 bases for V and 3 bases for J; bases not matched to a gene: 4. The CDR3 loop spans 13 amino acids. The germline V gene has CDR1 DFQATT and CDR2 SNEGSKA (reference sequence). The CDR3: CSAQGESNEKLFF. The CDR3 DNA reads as TGCAGTGCCCAGGGGGAGTCTAATGAAAAACTGTTTTTT.

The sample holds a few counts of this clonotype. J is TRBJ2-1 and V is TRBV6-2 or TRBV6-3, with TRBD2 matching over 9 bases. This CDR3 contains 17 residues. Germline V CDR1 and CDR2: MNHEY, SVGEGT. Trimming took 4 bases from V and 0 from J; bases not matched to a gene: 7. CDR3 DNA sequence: TGTGCCAGCAGTTCCCAGCTAGCGGGGAGCTCCTACAATGAGCAGTTCTTC. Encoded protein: CASSSQLAGSSYNEQFF.

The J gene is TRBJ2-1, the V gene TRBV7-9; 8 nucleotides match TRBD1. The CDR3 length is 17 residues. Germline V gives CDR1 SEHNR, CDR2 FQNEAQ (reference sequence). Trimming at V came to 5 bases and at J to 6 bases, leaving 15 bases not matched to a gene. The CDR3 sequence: CASSRGYRGSGSNEQFF. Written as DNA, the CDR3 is TGTGCCAGCAGCCGAGGGTACAGGGGGAGCGGCAGCAATGAGCAGTTCTTC.

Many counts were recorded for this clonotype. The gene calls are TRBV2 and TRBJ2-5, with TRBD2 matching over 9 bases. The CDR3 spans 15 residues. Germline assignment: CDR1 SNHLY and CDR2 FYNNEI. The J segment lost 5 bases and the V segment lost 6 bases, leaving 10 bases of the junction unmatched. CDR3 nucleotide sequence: TGTGCCAGCAGCCCCGCGGGAGGGGGCAGGGAGACCCAGTACTTC. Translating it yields CASSPAGGGRETQYF.

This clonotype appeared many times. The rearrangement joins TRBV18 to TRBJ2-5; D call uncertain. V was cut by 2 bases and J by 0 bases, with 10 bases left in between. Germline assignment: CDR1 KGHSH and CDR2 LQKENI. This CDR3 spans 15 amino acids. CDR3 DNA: TGTGCCAGCTCACCAGATTCGAGTTACCAAGAGACCCAGTACTTC. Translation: CASSPDSSYQETQYF.

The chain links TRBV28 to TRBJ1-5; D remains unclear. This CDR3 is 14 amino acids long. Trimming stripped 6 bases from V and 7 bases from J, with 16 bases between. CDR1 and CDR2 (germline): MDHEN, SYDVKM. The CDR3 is CASSPLRATQPQHF. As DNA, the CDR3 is TGTGCCAGCAGCCCCCTTCGGGCAACGCAGCCCCAGCATTTT.

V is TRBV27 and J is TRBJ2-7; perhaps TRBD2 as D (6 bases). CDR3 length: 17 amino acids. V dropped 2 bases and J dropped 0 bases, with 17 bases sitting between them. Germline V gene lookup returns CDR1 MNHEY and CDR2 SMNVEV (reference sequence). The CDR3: CASSLIWREWSSYEQYF. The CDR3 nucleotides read TGTGCCAGCAGTTTAATTTGGAGGGAGTGGAGCTCCTACGAGCAGTACTTC.

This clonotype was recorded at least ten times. As DNA, the CDR3 is TGTGCCAGCACCGGCGGCAGGGCAGACAATCAGCCCCAGCATTTT. It is translated as CASTGGRADNQPQHF. The V call is TRBV12-3 or TRBV12-4, the J call TRBJ1-5, with TRBD1 as a possible D gene (5 bases). The V end was cut by 7 bases, the J end by 3 bases, with 16 bases between. CDR3 length: 15 residues.

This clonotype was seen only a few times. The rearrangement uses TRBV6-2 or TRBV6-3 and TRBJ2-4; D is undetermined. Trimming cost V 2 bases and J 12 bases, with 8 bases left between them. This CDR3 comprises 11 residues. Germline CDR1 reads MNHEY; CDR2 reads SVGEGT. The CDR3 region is CASSYGWDQYF. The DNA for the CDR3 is TGTGCCAGCAGTTACGGGTGGGATCAGTACTTC.

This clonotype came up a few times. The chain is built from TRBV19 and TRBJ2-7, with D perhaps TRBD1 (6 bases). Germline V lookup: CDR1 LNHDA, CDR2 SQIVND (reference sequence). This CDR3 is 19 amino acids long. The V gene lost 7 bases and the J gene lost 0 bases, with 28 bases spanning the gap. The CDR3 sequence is CASILGDIVGDRHSYEQYF. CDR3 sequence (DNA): TGTGCCAGTATCCTGGGGGATATCGTCGGAGACAGGCACTCCTACGAGCAGTACTTC.